Listed below are T cell receptor beta chains from one sample, sequenced in a study of blood T cell repertoires in COVID-19. Produced via immunoSEQ multiplex PCR; TCRdb's table is partial and in-frame only. The sample lists nearly 100,000 clones, 65% to 85% occurring once. The sample was peripheral blood. These receptors came from a woman in her fifties or sixties with acute or convalescent COVID-19. Both conserved end residues are part of each CDR3. D genes are given only for firm matches.

D gene	V gene	J gene	CDR3 protein	CDR3 DNA
TRBD1	TRBV7-9	TRBJ2-2	CASIRQGRTGELFF	TGTGCCAGCATACGACAGGGGCGAACCGGGGAGCTGTTTTTT
TRBD1	TRBV11-3	TRBJ1-1	CASSSNWDSLMNTEAFF	TGTGCCAGCAGCTCAAACTGGGACAGCCTAATGAACACTGAAGCTTTCTTT
TRBD1	TRBV13	TRBJ2-5	CASSLSPDRGETQYF	TGTGCCAGCAGCTTAAGCCCCGACAGGGGTGAGACCCAGTACTTC
NA	TRBV27	TRBJ2-7	CASGAGFLEQYF	TGTGCCTCCGGAGCAGGGTTTTTGGAGCAGTACTTC
TRBD1	TRBV5-4	TRBJ1-6	CASGDRAKNSPLHF	TGTGCCAGCGGGGACAGGGCGAAAAATTCACCCCTCCACTTT
TRBD2	TRBV5-1	TRBJ2-2	CASSFGPSTGGGRGELFF	TGCGCCAGCAGCTTTGGCCCCAGTACCGGGGGGGGGCGAGGGGAGCTGTTTTTT
NA	TRBV25-1	TRBJ1-4	CASSESVGRLEKLFF	TGTGCCAGCAGTGAATCGGTGGGGCGCTTAGAAAAACTGTTTTTT
NA	TRBV7-2	TRBJ1-2	CASSDNRQAYGYTF	TGTGCCAGCAGCGACAACAGACAGGCCTATGGCTACACCTTC
NA	TRBV7-2	TRBJ2-3	CASSSPHTDTQYF	TGTGCCAGCAGCTCCCCCCACACAGATACGCAGTATTTT
NA	TRBV20-1	TRBJ1-1	CSASRGDTEAFF	TGCAGTGCTAGTCGGGGAGACACTGAAGCTTTCTTT
TRBD1	TRBV6-6	TRBJ1-4	CASNYDPGQGAWVEEKLFF	TGTGCCAGCAACTACGACCCGGGACAGGGGGCGTGGGTGGAGGAAAAACTGTTTTTT